Given below is one T cell receptor (beta chain) in context. The specificity of this receptor is unknown. The sample holds no much larger clone one base away, and base qualities are not on file. Using the deep immunoSEQ assay, TCR CDR3 regions were amplified from genomic DNA by multiplex PCR. For each cell subset, the extracted genomic DNA was distributed evenly across all wells of several immunoSEQ 96-well plates, and each plate served as one replicate. For unsorted PBMC, about 0.3 ug genomic DNA, equal to 30,000 or so T cell genomes, was loaded into each replicate PCR. Unsorted PBMC genomic DNA was sequenced across ten immunoSEQ deep assay plates. Purified libraries were measured with a Qubit 3.0 fluorometer, size-checked on a Bioanalyzer 2100, and measured again with the KAPA Library Quantification kit. Every immunoSEQ 96-well plate was sequenced on a dedicated single-read 150-cycle Illumina NextSeq 550 flow cell. The study's processing was this. The immunoSEQ output contained only junctional sequences without quality scores, so filtering could not match that applied to full-length reads. To assign V/J genes and CDR3, sequences were annotated using PyIR, a Python wrapper for IgBLAST v1.9, with IMGT germline references. Any read was removed if the V/J assignment was weak (E-value above 1e-6), the CDR3 was missing, or the read contained stop codons, out-of-frame junctions, or ambiguous translated residues. V3J clonotypes were defined as sequences sharing the same inferred V gene, J gene, and CDR3 amino acid sequence. Percentage overlap between repertoires was calculated by dividing the number of shared unique clonotypes by the size of the smaller repertoire. Three approaches were used to assess repertoire richness: RTK rarefaction, the Chao1 estimator, and Recon v2.1 estimates of unobserved clonotypes. TCRdb took over this immuneACCESS table, retaining in-frame rearrangements with V and J assigned. Such tables are incomplete; in checked studies, under half of the missing clones stem from an unresolved V gene, and the remainder is unexplained. V and J calls and clone size come straight from that table; D and trimming were deduced from the DNA. For this sample the table gives 450,000 to 500,000 clones, of which around 85% were detected only once. Roughly 13% of the sample is taken by the ten largest.

Germline trimming amounts to 4 bases on V and 4 bases on J, with 5 as the count of junction bases outside the gene matches. Taken from cysteine to phenylalanine, the CDR3 has 15 residues. Left in the record is the CDR3 DNA by itself, 45 bases read in frame from the first base. Reading the germline V gene gives CDR1 ENHRY and CDR2 SYGVKD. The data derive from a study of shared clonotypes between healthy human individuals (dated by TCRdb to the early 2020s). General notes on the study: A couple of women and a few men aged 18 to 49 years were included in the cohort. To estimate repertoire size and how much clonotypes are shared between individuals, the study performed deep sequencing of blood TCR repertoires from a handful of healthy adults. Different laboratories and diverse techniques were used to prepare libraries and sequence TCR repertoires, to increase sequencing depth and limit assay-specific biases. Between about 0.85 and 9.5 billion PBMCs per donor were obtained by leukapheresis.

What the authors observed across the whole study: Sampling was limited to blood, and TCR repertoires in tissue likely differ from TCR repertoires in blood. Based on pairwise subsampling, the degree of clonotype sharing among donors was expected to be affected by sequencing depth. Because the study included a small number of donors, the genetic and exposure-history diversity represented was limited.

The donors were healthy, HIV-negative adults who had no recently reported acute infections or vaccinations. Every donor was a Caucasian adult residing in Nashville, Tennessee, USA. For unsorted samples, 75 million to 100 million PBMCs were counted and genomic DNA was extracted with the QIAamp DNA Blood Mini kit. After blood collection by leukapheresis, PBMCs were isolated using Ficoll-Histopaque density gradient centrifugation and then cryopreserved in the vapor phase of liquid nitrogen. The receptor was isolated from a woman in her thirties or forties in good health. Some clones in this sample may be carry-over from other donors' samples. Rearrangement joined TRBV10-3 to TRBJ2-2, with TRBD2 identical over 8 junction bases. The sample taken for sequencing was PBMCs. CDR3 protein: CAISAAGASTGELFF. In nucleotides, the sequence is TGTGCCATCAGTGCAGCGGGAGCGAGCACCGGGGAGCTGTTTTTT.